This is a list of T cell receptor beta chains from one sample in a study of blood T cell repertoires in COVID-19. Clones were read by immunoSEQ multiplex PCR, and TCRdb kept only the in-frame ones, dropping some. The repertoire includes about 40,000 clones, approximately 83% of them detected once, and 24% sits in the top ten. The sample consisted of peripheral blood. The source of these receptors is a human donor with acute or convalescent COVID-19. The donor label of this sample is uncertain. The CDR3 runs from the conserved cysteine through the conserved F or W. Fields, in order: D gene, clone size, V gene, J gene, CDR3 protein, CDR3 DNA. A D gene is named only where the DNA matches it firmly. The listing skips clone size in some rows; elsewhere it reads once, few, many or a size class.

D gene: TRBD2; clone size: NA; V gene: TRBV9; J gene: TRBJ2-3; CDR3 protein: CASSVGGSPDTQYF; CDR3 DNA: TGTGCCAGCAGCGTAGGCGGGAGCCCAGATACGCAGTATTTT
D gene: NA; clone size: NA; V gene: TRBV7-2; J gene: TRBJ1-1; CDR3 protein: CASSTRTGTNTEAFF; CDR3 DNA: TGTGCCAGCAGCACCCGCACAGGGACGAACACTGAAGCTTTCTTT
D gene: NA; clone size: NA; V gene: TRBV12-3/TRBV12-4; J gene: TRBJ2-5; CDR3 protein: CASSFRETQYF; CDR3 DNA: TGTGCCAGCAGTTTCCGGGAGACCCAGTACTTC
D gene: NA; clone size: NA; V gene: TRBV7-6; J gene: TRBJ1-6; CDR3 protein: CASSLDPGDSPLHF; CDR3 DNA: TGTGCCAGCAGCTTAGATCCAGGGGATTCACCCCTCCACTTT
D gene: NA; clone size: once; V gene: TRBV29-1; J gene: TRBJ2-3; CDR3 protein: CSVATRGVGTDTQYF; CDR3 DNA: TGCAGCGTTGCGACCAGGGGTGTCGGCACAGATACGCAGTATTTT
D gene: TRBD1; clone size: NA; V gene: TRBV27; J gene: TRBJ1-6; CDR3 protein: CASSLTGIGRSPLHF; CDR3 DNA: TGTGCCAGCAGTTTGACAGGGATTGGGAGATCACCCCTCCACTTT
D gene: NA; clone size: NA; V gene: TRBV3-1/TRBV3-2; J gene: TRBJ1-1; CDR3 protein: CASSPPGVNTEAFF; CDR3 DNA: TGTGCCAGCAGCCCCCCGGGGGTGAACACTGAAGCTTTCTTT
D gene: TRBD2; clone size: few; V gene: TRBV9; J gene: TRBJ2-1; CDR3 protein: CASSVGGLAGAYNEQFF; CDR3 DNA: TGTGCCAGCAGCGTAGGTGGGCTAGCGGGAGCCTACAATGAGCAGTTCTTC
D gene: NA; clone size: NA; V gene: TRBV28; J gene: TRBJ1-1; CDR3 protein: CASRLGGAITEAFF; CDR3 DNA: TGTGCCAGCAGGTTGGGGGGGGCGATCACTGAAGCTTTCTTT
D gene: NA; clone size: NA; V gene: TRBV4-2; J gene: TRBJ2-5; CDR3 protein: CASSQSWTFIETQYF; CDR3 DNA: TGTGCCAGCAGCCAGAGCTGGACATTCATAGAGACCCAGTACTTC
D gene: NA; clone size: NA; V gene: TRBV28; J gene: TRBJ2-4; CDR3 protein: CASSFPHQGNIQYF; CDR3 DNA: TGTGCCAGCAGTTTCCCCCATCAGGGAAACATTCAGTACTTC
D gene: TRBD1; clone size: NA; V gene: TRBV3-1/TRBV3-2; J gene: TRBJ1-5; CDR3 protein: CASSQGGRGLGQPQHF; CDR3 DNA: TGTGCCAGCAGCCAAGGGGGCAGGGGGCTCGGTCAGCCCCAGCATTTT
D gene: NA; clone size: NA; V gene: TRBV6-4; J gene: TRBJ2-1; CDR3 protein: CASSDGSEQFF; CDR3 DNA: TGTGCCAGCAGTGACGGCTCAGAGCAGTTCTTC
D gene: TRBD2; clone size: NA; V gene: TRBV6-5; J gene: TRBJ2-7; CDR3 protein: CASIVASGGGYEQYF; CDR3 DNA: TGTGCCAGCATAGTGGCTAGCGGGGGAGGTTACGAGCAGTACTTC
D gene: NA; clone size: NA; V gene: TRBV30; J gene: TRBJ1-2; CDR3 protein: CAWSVRGIRVGYTF; CDR3 DNA: TGTGCCTGGAGTGTACGCGGCATCCGAGTCGGCTACACCTTC
D gene: NA; clone size: NA; V gene: TRBV6-5; J gene: TRBJ2-4; CDR3 protein: CASSLDSNKNIQYF; CDR3 DNA: TGTGCCAGCAGTTTGGACAGCAACAAAAACATTCAGTACTTC
D gene: TRBD1; clone size: NA; V gene: TRBV28; J gene: TRBJ1-2; CDR3 protein: CASRATGNYGYTF; CDR3 DNA: TGTGCCAGCAGGGCGACAGGGAACTATGGCTACACCTTC
D gene: NA; clone size: NA; V gene: TRBV6-4; J gene: TRBJ2-3; CDR3 protein: CANKRTDTQYF; CDR3 DNA: TGTGCCAACAAACGCACAGATACGCAGTATTTT
D gene: NA; clone size: once; V gene: TRBV27; J gene: TRBJ1-5; CDR3 protein: CASSPQLRNQPQHF; CDR3 DNA: TGTGCCAGCAGCCCCCAGCTGAGGAATCAGCCCCAGCATTTT
D gene: NA; clone size: NA; V gene: TRBV6-6; J gene: TRBJ1-5; CDR3 protein: CASSYRSGQPQHF; CDR3 DNA: TGTGCCAGCAGTTACCGTTCAGGTCAGCCCCAGCATTTT
D gene: NA; clone size: NA; V gene: TRBV11-1; J gene: TRBJ1-4; CDR3 protein: CASKLSISDEKLFF; CDR3 DNA: TGTGCCAGCAAATTGTCTATATCGGATGAAAAACTGTTTTTT
D gene: NA; clone size: NA; V gene: TRBV27; J gene: TRBJ2-5; CDR3 protein: CASRYLGAPQETQYF; CDR3 DNA: TGTGCCAGCAGATACCTAGGGGCTCCGCAAGAGACCCAGTACTTC
D gene: TRBD2; clone size: NA; V gene: TRBV7-3; J gene: TRBJ2-2; CDR3 protein: CASSLGTSNTGELFF; CDR3 DNA: TGTGCCAGCAGCCTCGGGACTAGTAATACCGGGGAGCTGTTTTTT
D gene: NA; clone size: once; V gene: TRBV7-2; J gene: TRBJ1-3; CDR3 protein: CASSLANAGGDTIYF; CDR3 DNA: TGTGCCAGCAGCTTAGCGAACGCTGGGGGGGACACCATATATTTT
D gene: TRBD2; clone size: NA; V gene: TRBV19; J gene: TRBJ2-1; CDR3 protein: CASSPAGGLRGGGSNEQFF; CDR3 DNA: TGTGCCAGTAGCCCGGCGGGGGGGCTTCGCGGAGGGGGCTCAAATGAGCAGTTCTTC
D gene: NA; clone size: few; V gene: TRBV6-5; J gene: TRBJ1-2; CDR3 protein: CASTADRVYGYTF; CDR3 DNA: TGTGCCAGCACCGCGGACAGAGTCTATGGCTACACCTTC
D gene: NA; clone size: NA; V gene: TRBV6-2/TRBV6-3; J gene: TRBJ2-7; CDR3 protein: CASSSNDRGYEQYF; CDR3 DNA: TGTGCCAGCAGCTCTAATGACCGGGGGTACGAGCAGTACTTC
D gene: TRBD1; clone size: NA; V gene: TRBV19; J gene: TRBJ1-1; CDR3 protein: CASSIWTGENTEAFF; CDR3 DNA: TGTGCCAGTAGTATATGGACAGGGGAGAACACTGAAGCTTTCTTT
D gene: NA; clone size: NA; V gene: TRBV5-6; J gene: TRBJ1-2; CDR3 protein: CASSFFGQGLYGYTF; CDR3 DNA: TGTGCCAGCAGCTTCTTTGGGCAGGGTCTCTATGGCTACACCTTC
D gene: NA; clone size: NA; V gene: TRBV5-1; J gene: TRBJ1-6; CDR3 protein: CASSWRTGKDSPLHF; CDR3 DNA: TGCGCCAGCAGCTGGAGGACCGGGAAGGATTCACCCCTCCACTTT
D gene: TRBD1; clone size: NA; V gene: TRBV5-1; J gene: TRBJ2-7; CDR3 protein: CASSSTGQNYEQYF; CDR3 DNA: TGCGCCAGCAGCTCGACGGGACAGAACTACGAGCAGTACTTC
D gene: NA; clone size: NA; V gene: TRBV5-1; J gene: TRBJ1-3; CDR3 protein: CASSLAMAGRSGNTIYF; CDR3 DNA: TGCGCCAGCAGCTTGGCCATGGCAGGCCGCTCTGGAAACACCATATATTTT
D gene: TRBD2; clone size: NA; V gene: TRBV28; J gene: TRBJ2-5; CDR3 protein: CASSLLGGLAGLTSRETQYF; CDR3 DNA: TGTGCCAGCAGTTTATTGGGGGGGCTAGCGGGCTTGACCTCCAGGGAGACCCAGTACTTC
D gene: TRBD2; clone size: NA; V gene: TRBV5-1; J gene: TRBJ2-3; CDR3 protein: CASSSGLAGTDTQYF; CDR3 DNA: TGCGCCAGCAGCTCCGGACTAGCGGGCACAGATACGCAGTATTTT
D gene: NA; clone size: NA; V gene: TRBV10-2; J gene: TRBJ2-1; CDR3 protein: CASSVVNEQFF; CDR3 DNA: TGCGCCAGCAGCGTCGTAAATGAGCAGTTCTTC
D gene: TRBD1; clone size: NA; V gene: TRBV13; J gene: TRBJ2-7; CDR3 protein: CASSPGTGVDEQYF; CDR3 DNA: TGTGCCAGCAGCCCCGGGACAGGCGTCGACGAGCAGTACTTC
D gene: NA; clone size: NA; V gene: TRBV21-1; J gene: TRBJ2-7; CDR3 protein: CASSKPPPGGGSYEQYF; CDR3 DNA: TGTGCCAGCAGCAAACCCCCCCCAGGGGGCGGTTCCTACGAGCAGTACTTC
D gene: NA; clone size: NA; V gene: TRBV3-1/TRBV3-2; J gene: TRBJ1-3; CDR3 protein: CASSPKRGSGTIYF; CDR3 DNA: TGTGCCAGCAGCCCAAAAAGAGGCTCCGGCACCATATATTTT
D gene: TRBD1; clone size: NA; V gene: TRBV10-3; J gene: TRBJ1-5; CDR3 protein: CAISDPGTGEGQPQHF; CDR3 DNA: TGTGCCATCAGTGACCCCGGGACAGGGGAAGGTCAGCCCCAGCATTTT
D gene: NA; clone size: NA; V gene: TRBV3-1/TRBV3-2; J gene: TRBJ1-1; CDR3 protein: CASSSRQENTEAFF; CDR3 DNA: TGTGCCAGCAGCTCCCGACAGGAGAACACTGAAGCTTTCTTT
D gene: NA; clone size: NA; V gene: TRBV30; J gene: TRBJ1-6; CDR3 protein: CAWSVGRHGSPLHF; CDR3 DNA: TGTGCCTGGAGTGTGGGCCGACATGGTTCACCCCTCCACTTT
D gene: TRBD1; clone size: NA; V gene: TRBV5-1; J gene: TRBJ2-3; CDR3 protein: CASRGQGATTDTQYF; CDR3 DNA: TGCGCCAGCAGGGGACAGGGGGCGACCACAGATACGCAGTATTTT
D gene: NA; clone size: NA; V gene: TRBV24-1; J gene: TRBJ2-1; CDR3 protein: CATSDLKGSRDEQFF; CDR3 DNA: TGTGCCACCAGTGATTTGAAAGGGTCCAGGGATGAGCAGTTCTTC
D gene: NA; clone size: NA; V gene: TRBV21-1; J gene: TRBJ1-1; CDR3 protein: CASSRGQSDTEAFF; CDR3 DNA: TGTGCCAGCAGCAGGGGACAGTCCGACACTGAAGCTTTCTTT
D gene: NA; clone size: once; V gene: TRBV4-1; J gene: TRBJ2-7; CDR3 protein: CASSQGRGGYEQYF; CDR3 DNA: TGCGCCAGCAGCCAAGGCAGGGGTGGCTACGAGCAGTACTTC
D gene: TRBD1; clone size: NA; V gene: TRBV5-1; J gene: TRBJ1-1; CDR3 protein: CASSIQHRGPDTEAFF; CDR3 DNA: TGCGCCAGCAGCATTCAACACAGGGGGCCAGACACTGAAGCTTTCTTT
D gene: TRBD2; clone size: NA; V gene: TRBV7-3; J gene: TRBJ2-7; CDR3 protein: CASSVTSGGNSYEQYF; CDR3 DNA: TGTGCCAGCAGCGTAACTAGCGGGGGCAACTCCTACGAGCAGTACTTC
D gene: TRBD1; clone size: NA; V gene: TRBV30; J gene: TRBJ1-5; CDR3 protein: CAWSGGQTRNQPQHF; CDR3 DNA: TGTGCCTGGAGTGGGGGACAGACACGAAATCAGCCCCAGCATTTT
D gene: TRBD1; clone size: NA; V gene: TRBV28; J gene: TRBJ1-2; CDR3 protein: CASRTGGTDYGYTF; CDR3 DNA: TGTGCCAGTCGGACAGGCGGCACGGACTATGGCTACACCTTC
D gene: TRBD1; clone size: NA; V gene: TRBV9; J gene: TRBJ1-4; CDR3 protein: CASSPGQGNEKLFF; CDR3 DNA: TGTGCCAGCAGCCCGGGACAGGGGAATGAAAAACTGTTTTTT
D gene: NA; clone size: NA; V gene: TRBV6-5; J gene: TRBJ1-4; CDR3 protein: CASTQGYEKLFF; CDR3 DNA: TGTGCCAGCACTCAGGGGTACGAAAAACTGTTTTTT
D gene: NA; clone size: NA; V gene: TRBV12-5; J gene: TRBJ2-1; CDR3 protein: CASGWGEAYNEQFF; CDR3 DNA: TGTGCTAGTGGATGGGGGGAGGCCTACAATGAGCAGTTCTTC
D gene: TRBD1; clone size: NA; V gene: TRBV5-1; J gene: TRBJ1-4; CDR3 protein: CASSGDSPGGNEKLFF; CDR3 DNA: TGCGCCAGCAGCGGGGATTCGCCAGGGGGTAATGAAAAACTGTTTTTT
D gene: NA; clone size: NA; V gene: TRBV7-9; J gene: TRBJ1-4; CDR3 protein: CASGQLKGVRDHPGEKLFF; CDR3 DNA: TGTGCCAGCGGCCAGTTAAAGGGGGTTCGAGATCATCCGGGCGAAAAACTGTTTTTT
D gene: NA; clone size: NA; V gene: TRBV19; J gene: TRBJ1-5; CDR3 protein: CASTMRTGRDQPQHF; CDR3 DNA: TGTGCCAGTACCATGAGGACCGGCAGGGATCAGCCCCAGCATTTT
D gene: NA; clone size: NA; V gene: TRBV7-9; J gene: TRBJ1-1; CDR3 protein: CASSLPGGGMSTEAFF; CDR3 DNA: TGTGCCAGCAGCCTCCCTGGTGGGGGCATGAGCACTGAAGCTTTCTTT
D gene: NA; clone size: NA; V gene: TRBV28; J gene: TRBJ2-2; CDR3 protein: CASGPRGQGKAGELFF; CDR3 DNA: TGTGCCAGCGGGCCAAGGGGTCAGGGGAAGGCCGGGGAGCTGTTTTTT